The rows below give T cell receptor beta chains drawn from one sample of a study of cytomegalovirus exposure and HLA in healthy donors. Libraries were prepared by immunoSEQ multiplex PCR; TCRdb keeps only in-frame clonotypes and omits some of them. This table holds around 150,000 clones, under 80% found once. What was sequenced was PBMCs. These receptors all stem from a female donor in good health and CMV-seronegative. The conserved cysteine and the conserved F or W are not part of the CDR3 here.

TRBJ2-3,TRBV2,ASSVRDRGPDTQY
TRBJ2-2,TRBV9,ASSFSGRGNTGELF
TRBJ2-7,TRBV7-9,ASSLELAPTPSYEQY
TRBJ1-1,TRBV15,ATSRDFGGTGQLRSRNTEAF
TRBJ2-5,TRBV2,ASSPGGARETQY
TRBJ2-3,TRBV25-1,ASRDLLTGADTQY
TRBJ2-1,TRBV7-3,ASSERLASEQF
TRBJ1-1,TRBV27,ASSRNRLEAF
TRBJ1-5,TRBV19,ASSMATRGKDQPQH
TRBJ1-1,TRBV19,ASSPDRGTGTEAF
TRBJ2-3,TRBV5-1,ASRESRGQDTQY
NA,TRBV4-2,ASSQAGAGGLYEQY
TRBJ2-7,TRBV29-1,SVEDGSYEQY
TRBJ1-5,TRBV27,ASSSGGLNQPQH
TRBJ2-5,TRBV5-1,ASSYGLAGEGETQY
TRBJ2-2,TRBV5-4,ASSLKQGDTGELF
TRBJ2-1,TRBV11-2,ASARSRSYNEQF
TRBJ1-4,TRBV4-1,ASSPPPGGVNEKLF
TRBJ1-6,TRBV5-8,ASSSHTNRGRGSPLH
TRBJ2-1,TRBV5-1,ASSYGLAEIEQF
TRBJ1-2,TRBV18,ASSPGQGIDGYT
TRBJ2-1,TRBV4-1,ASSQPVAGRHEQF
TRBJ1-2,TRBV30,AWSDPDWYT
TRBJ2-7,TRBV30,AWSRTSRGGEQY
TRBJ1-5,TRBV9,ASSVEGIGQPQH
TRBJ2-7,TRBV5-6,ASSLPPAGAHEQY
TRBJ2-3,TRBV6-4,ASSAEVIAGVGDTQY
TRBJ2-5,TRBV10-3,AISEGTGGSQETQY
TRBJ1-1,TRBV30,AWSTGQGNTEAF
TRBJ1-5,TRBV19,ASSLTGNQPQH
TRBJ1-1,TRBV4-1,ASSHVTGSNTEAF
TRBJ2-6,TRBV29-1,SVPKDRLGSGANVLT
TRBJ2-5,TRBV9,ASSETSGGAKLAQY
TRBJ2-7,TRBV19,ASSMIGGSSHEQY
TRBJ2-5,TRBV6-1,ASSFRREETQY
TRBJ2-2,TRBV7-2,ASSFLSRLAGVNTGELF
TRBJ1-2,TRBV6-5,ASSYDPEAGYT
TRBJ2-2,TRBV9,AGSVRASGSTGELF
TRBJ1-5,TRBV30,AWSVPGQGWQPQH
TRBJ1-1,TRBV29-1,SASKGASSNTEAF
TRBJ1-3,TRBV7-9,ASSYAGSNTIY
TRBJ2-1,TRBV18,ASSPTGTGATEQF
TRBJ2-6,TRBV6-5,ASSLDRAGANVLT
TRBJ1-1,TRBV7-9,ASRITGGAAEAF
TRBJ1-4,TRBV15,ATSRAVGQGHEKLF
TRBJ1-3,TRBV5-1,ASSSDSFLSGNTIY
TRBJ1-1,TRBV12-5,ASGRGGAAF
TRBJ1-2,TRBV2,ASSEARRTGNDGYT
TRBJ2-6,TRBV7-9,ASSLVSLPTGANVLT
TRBJ1-4,TRBV6-5,ASRRDRANEKLF
TRBJ2-7,TRBV2,ASRRSYLLYEQY